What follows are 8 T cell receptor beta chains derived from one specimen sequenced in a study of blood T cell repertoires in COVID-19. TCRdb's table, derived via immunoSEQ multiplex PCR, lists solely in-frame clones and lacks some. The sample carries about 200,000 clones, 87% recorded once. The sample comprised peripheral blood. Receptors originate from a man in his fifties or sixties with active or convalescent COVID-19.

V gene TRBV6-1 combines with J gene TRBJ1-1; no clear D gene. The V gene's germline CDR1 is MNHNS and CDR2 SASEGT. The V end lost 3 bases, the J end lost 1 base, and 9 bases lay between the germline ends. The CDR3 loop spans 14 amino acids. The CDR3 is CASSDWQENTEAFF. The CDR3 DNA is TGTGCCAGCAGTGATTGGCAGGAGAACACTGAAGCTTTCTTT.

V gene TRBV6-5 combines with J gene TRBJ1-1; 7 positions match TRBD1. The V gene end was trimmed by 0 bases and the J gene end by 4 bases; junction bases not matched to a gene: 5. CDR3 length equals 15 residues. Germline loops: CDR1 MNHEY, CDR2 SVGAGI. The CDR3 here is CASSYSAQGGTEAFF. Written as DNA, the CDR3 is TGTGCCAGCAGTTACTCGGCTCAGGGGGGCACTGAAGCTTTCTTT.

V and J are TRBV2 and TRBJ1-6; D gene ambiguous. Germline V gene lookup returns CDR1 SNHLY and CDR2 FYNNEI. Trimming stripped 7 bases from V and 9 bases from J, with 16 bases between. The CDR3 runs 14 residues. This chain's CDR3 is CASNLTPEFSPLHF. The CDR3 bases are TGTGCCAGCAATTTGACCCCGGAGTTTTCACCCCTCCACTTT. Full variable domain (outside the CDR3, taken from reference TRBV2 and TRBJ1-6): EPEVTQTPSHQVTQMGQEVILRCVPISNHLYFYWYRQILGQKVEFLVSFYNNEISEKSEIFDDQFSVERPDGSNFTLKIRSTKLEDSAMYFCASNLTPEFSPLHFGNGTRLTVT.

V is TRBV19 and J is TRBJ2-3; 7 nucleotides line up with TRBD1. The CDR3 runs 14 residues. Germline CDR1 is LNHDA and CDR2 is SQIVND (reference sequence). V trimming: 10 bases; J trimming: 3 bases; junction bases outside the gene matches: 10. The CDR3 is CATSRQGGTDTQYF. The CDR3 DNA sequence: TGTGCCACCTCCCGACAGGGCGGAACAGATACGCAGTATTTT.

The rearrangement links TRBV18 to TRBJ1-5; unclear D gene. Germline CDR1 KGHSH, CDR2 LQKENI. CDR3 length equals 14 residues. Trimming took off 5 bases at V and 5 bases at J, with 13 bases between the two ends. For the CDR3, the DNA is TGTGCCAGCTCAACGATGGGCTCAGATCAGCCCCAGCATTTT. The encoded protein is CASSTMGSDQPQHF. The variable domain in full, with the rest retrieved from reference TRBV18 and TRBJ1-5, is NAGVMQNPRHLVRRRGQEARLRCSPMKGHSHVYWYRQLPEEGLKFMVYLQKENIIDESGMPKERFSAEFPKEGPSILRIQQVVRGDSAAYFCASSTMGSDQPQHFGDGTRLSIL.

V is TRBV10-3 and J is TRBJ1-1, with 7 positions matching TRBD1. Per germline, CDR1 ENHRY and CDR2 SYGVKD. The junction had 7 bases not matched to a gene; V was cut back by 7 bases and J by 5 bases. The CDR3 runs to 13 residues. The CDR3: CAITQDRSTEAFF. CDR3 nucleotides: TGTGCCATCACGCAGGACAGGAGTACTGAAGCTTTCTTT.

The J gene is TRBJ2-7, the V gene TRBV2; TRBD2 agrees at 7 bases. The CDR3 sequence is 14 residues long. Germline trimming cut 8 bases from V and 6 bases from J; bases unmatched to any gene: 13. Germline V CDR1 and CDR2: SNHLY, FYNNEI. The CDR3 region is CASLPGRSGSEQYF. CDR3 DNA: TGTGCCAGCCTTCCCGGGAGGTCTGGCAGCGAGCAGTACTTC.

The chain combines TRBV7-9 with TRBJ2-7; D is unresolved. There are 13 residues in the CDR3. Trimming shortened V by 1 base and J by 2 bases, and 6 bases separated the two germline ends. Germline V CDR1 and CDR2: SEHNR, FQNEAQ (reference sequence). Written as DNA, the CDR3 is TGTGCCAGCAGCTTAGTGTCGGCCTACGAGCAGTACTTC. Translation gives CASSLVSAYEQYF. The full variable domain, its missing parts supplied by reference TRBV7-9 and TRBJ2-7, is DTGVSQNPRHKITKRGQNVTFRCDPISEHNRLYWYRQTLGQGPEFLTYFQNEAQLEKSRLLSDRFSAERPKGSFSTLEIQRTEQGDSAMYLCASSLVSAYEQYFGPGTRLTVT.